This TCR beta chain was sequenced in a study of siplizumab effects on memory and regulatory T cells. Comment on this clone: What it recognizes is unknown.

Roughly 95,000 TCR templates per sample were assayed. Libraries were prepared by immunoSEQ multiplex PCR; TCRdb keeps only in-frame clonotypes and omits some of them. The sample lists 100,000 or so clones, about 95% seen once, with 1% to 1.5% in the top ten. Trimming took off 4 bases at V and 2 bases at J, with 9 bases between the two ends. The CDR3 is 14 amino acids. Germline V lookup: CDR1 SGHDN, CDR2 FVKESK. The study, taken as a whole, reports: Naive T cell populations appeared to exhibit greater diversity than memory cells and appeared to be major alloresponse contributors. Naive-or-memory phenotypes were unassignable for roughly 75-95% of proliferating CD4+ or CD8+ clones.

This rearrangement joins TRBV14 to TRBJ2-1; D is ambiguous. The receptor was derived from a human donor in good health. Sequenced material: non-Treg CD4+ T cells sorted from blood. The CDR3 bases are TGTGCCAGCAGCCCGATGAGGACCTACAATGAGCAGTTCTTC. Translated: CASSPMRTYNEQFF. The full variable domain, its missing parts supplied by reference TRBV14 and TRBJ2-1, is EAGVTQFPSHSVIEKGQTVTLRCDPISGHDNLYWYRRVMGKEIKFLLHFVKESKQDESGMPNNRFLAERTGGTYSTLKVQPAELEDSGVYFCASSPMRTYNEQFFGPGTRLTVL.